Below, 29 T cell receptor beta chains from the same sample are listed, as sequenced in a study of CD8+ T cells in alopecia areata. Reverse transcription of extracted RNA yielded cDNA, which provided the sequencing template. Clones were sequenced by immunoSEQ multiplex PCR, and TCRdb holds only the in-frame ones, with some missing. Altogether around 290,000 clones are present, 55% to 75% being singletons, with the ten largest covering around 1.7%. Treatment denoted: oral pan-JAK inhibitor, 5-10 mg twice daily. The sample was CD4+ T cells sorted from blood, taken at week 24, from a patient treated with tofacitinib. The receptors were sampled from a human donor with alopecia areata.

The gene calls are TRBV5-6 and TRBJ2-5, with TRBD1 as a possible D gene (6 bases). The CDR3 has 15 residues. Germline V gene sequence: CDR1 SGHDT, CDR2 YYEEEE. Trimming took 4 bases from V and 2 from J, leaving 15 bases between them. The CDR3 nucleotides read TGTGCCAGCAGCCCCGTAGGGACACCACAAGAGACCCAGTACTTC. It encodes CASSPVGTPQETQYF.

The chain has TRBV4-1 and TRBJ2-5; D unclear. Trimming left V 3 bases short and J 5 bases short, with 19 bases between. Germline lookup yields CDR1 MGHRA and CDR2 YSYEKL. This CDR3 is 16 amino acids long. CDR3 coding DNA: TGCGCCAGCAGCCAGTCCTCGGTGGCCTCAGTGGAGACCCAGTACTTC. Translation: CASSQSSVASVETQYF.

This chain connects TRBV29-1 to TRBJ1-1; possible D gene TRBD1, 6 bases. This CDR3 is 12 amino acids long. Trimming took off 5 bases at V and 3 bases at J, with 10 bases between the two ends. Germline lookup yields CDR1 SQVTM and CDR2 ANQGSEA. In DNA, the CDR3 is TGCAGCGTTTACAGGGCGGACACTGAAGCTTTCTTT. Protein sequence: CSVYRADTEAFF.

This clone was recorded a few times. Other nucleotide sequences in the sample specify the same CDR3. V and J are TRBV29-1 and TRBJ2-7; 11 nucleotides match TRBD1. Germline CDR1 SQVTM, CDR2 ANQGSEA. Trimming cost V 6 bases and J 1 base; bases outside gene matches: 5. This CDR3 has 14 amino acids. CDR3 loop: CSVLGQGASYEQYF. The CDR3 region has the DNA TGCAGCGTCTTAGGACAGGGGGCATCCTACGAGCAGTACTTC.

This clone was observed a handful of times. The chain has TRBV18 and TRBJ2-7; D is possibly TRBD2 (7 bases). CDR1 is KGHSH and CDR2 is LQKENI in the germline V gene. Trimming stripped 9 bases from V and 2 bases from J, with 17 bases between. The CDR3 is 14 amino acids. The chain's CDR3 is CASSRGALTYEQYF. Here the CDR3 DNA reads TGTGCCAGTTCTCGGGGGGCCTTGACCTACGAGCAGTACTTC.

This clone has more than one count but fewer than ten. The chain couples TRBV5-5 to TRBJ2-7; either TRBD1 or TRBD2 may fit D (7 bases each). This CDR3 comprises 15 residues. Germline values: CDR1 SGHKS, CDR2 YYEKEE (reference sequence). V was pared by 2 bases and J by 5 bases, with 17 bases between. The CDR3 loop is CASSFQQGRGNEQYF. The CDR3 region has the DNA TGTGCCAGCAGCTTCCAACAGGGGAGGGGCAACGAGCAGTACTTC.

The chain recombines TRBV30 with TRBJ2-7, with TRBD1 matching over 9 bases. Germline assignment: CDR1 GTSNPN and CDR2 SVGIG (reference sequence). Trimming took 6 bases from V and 3 from J; bases not matched to a gene: 6. The CDR3 runs to 13 residues. CDR3 nucleotides: TGTGCCTGCGGACAGGGGCTTGTCTACGAGCAGTACTTC. Protein: CACGQGLVYEQYF. Full variable domain (outside the CDR3, taken from reference TRBV30 and TRBJ2-7): SQTIHQWPATLVQPVGSPLSLECTVEGTSNPNLYWYRQAAGRGLQLLFYSVGIGQISSEVPQNLSASRPQDRQFILSSKKLLLSDSGFYLCACGQGLVYEQYFGPGTRLTVT.

The J gene is TRBJ1-4, the V gene TRBV30; D perhaps matches TRBD1 (6 bases). The CDR3 totals 13 residues. CDR1 and CDR2 from the germline V gene are GTSNPN and SVGIG (reference sequence). Between the trimmed V and J ends, which lost 5 bases and 7 bases, there was a span of 14 bases. For the CDR3, the DNA is TGTGCCTGGGGGCAGGGGAGAGGTGAAAAACTGTTTTTT. It specifies CAWGQGRGEKLFF.

The chain uses TRBV29-1 and TRBJ2-7; 8 nucleotides agree with TRBD2. With V trimmed by 4 bases and J by 7 bases, 6 bases remained unmatched. The CDR3 spans 12 residues. Germline lookup yields CDR1 SQVTM and CDR2 ANQGSEA. The CDR3 here is CSVVTGGTEQYF. The DNA for the CDR3 is TGCAGCGTTGTCACGGGGGGGACGGAGCAGTACTTC.

This sequence joins TRBV18 and TRBJ2-5, with D possibly matching TRBD2 (5 bases). Per the germline V gene, CDR1 is KGHSH and CDR2 is LQKENI. The germline V and J ends were trimmed by 0 bases and 5 bases, with 10 bases remaining between them. The CDR3 sequence is 14 residues long. The DNA for the CDR3 is TGTGCCAGCTCACCACCCGGGAATCGGGAGACCCAGTACTTC. Protein product: CASSPPGNRETQYF.

This clone came up a few times. The chain uses TRBV7-2 and TRBJ2-5, with D perhaps matching TRBD1 or TRBD2 (5 bases each). V lost 3 bases to trimming and J lost 6 bases, with 14 bases between them. CDR1 SGHTA and CDR2 FQGNSA come from the germline V gene. This CDR3 region has 14 residues. CDR3 loop: CASSFDPGRQTQYF. The CDR3, as DNA: TGTGCCAGCAGCTTCGACCCGGGACGACAGACCCAGTACTTC.

This chain joins TRBV19 and TRBJ2-1; D call uncertain. This CDR3 region has 13 residues. V lost 3 bases to trimming and J lost 4 bases, with 7 bases between them. Germline CDR1 reads LNHDA; CDR2 reads SQIVND (reference sequence). The CDR3 sequence: CASSIGQYNEQFF. CDR3 in DNA: TGTGCCAGTAGTATCGGCCAGTACAATGAGCAGTTCTTC. The full variable domain, completed using reference TRBV19 and TRBJ2-1, is DGGITQSPKYLFRKEGQNVTLSCEQNLNHDAMYWYRQDPGQGLRLIYYSQIVNDFQKGDIAEGYSVSREKKESFPLTVTSAQKNPTAFYLCASSIGQYNEQFFGPGTRLTVL.

The chain recombines TRBV7-2 with TRBJ2-3; D is uncertain. CDR1 and CDR2 from the germline V gene are SGHTA and FQGNSA. The V and J ends lost 4 bases and 1 base respectively, with 12 bases between them. This CDR3 comprises 15 residues. The CDR3 protein is CASSSNGRGTDTQYF. The CDR3 DNA sequence: TGTGCCAGCAGCTCCAATGGACGAGGCACAGATACGCAGTATTTT. The full variable domain, its missing parts supplied by reference TRBV7-2 and TRBJ2-3, is GAGVSQSPSNKVTEKGKDVELRCDPISGHTALYWYRQSLGQGLEFLIYFQGNSAPDKSGLPSDRFSAERTGGSVSTLTIQRTQQEDSAVYLCASSSNGRGTDTQYFGPGTRLTVL.

This chain links TRBV28 with TRBJ2-7, with 7 positions matching TRBD1. The V gene's germline CDR1 is MDHEN and CDR2 SYDVKM. Trimming at V came to 10 bases and at J to 2 bases, leaving 8 bases not matched to a gene. The CDR3 runs 13 residues. This CDR3 reads CAIDREPTYEQYF. In nucleotides, the CDR3 is TGTGCCATCGACAGGGAACCTACCTACGAGCAGTACTTC.

This clone was seen a single time. The CDR3 DNA reads TGTGCCAGCAGTGAATATCGGGACAGCAATCAGCCCCAGCATTTT. The encoded protein is CASSEYRDSNQPQHF. V usage is TRBV25-1 and J usage is TRBJ1-5; tentatively, D is TRBD1 (5 bases). Germline CDR1 MGHDK, CDR2 SYGVNS. V was cut by 0 bases and J by 1 base, with 7 bases left in between. The length of the CDR3 is 15 residues.

This chain links TRBV4-1 with TRBJ2-3; D remains ambiguous. Looked up from germline, CDR1 is MGHRA and CDR2 is YSYEKL. The V gene lost 3 bases and the J gene lost 5 bases, with 6 bases spanning the gap. The CDR3 sequence is 12 residues long. CDR3 in amino acids: CASSHPLDTQYF. CDR3 DNA sequence: TGCGCCAGCAGCCACCCCTTAGATACGCAGTATTTT.

In its sample, this clone was seen a few times. The chain employs TRBV27 and TRBJ1-4; D is unclear. The CDR3 covers 15 residues. CDR1 and CDR2 from the germline V gene are MNHEY and SMNVEV (reference sequence). V was trimmed by 5 bases and J by 5 bases, leaving 15 bases between them. The CDR3 loop reads CASSPYERSNEKLFF. The CDR3 DNA is TGTGCCAGCAGTCCCTATGAGCGATCGAATGAAAAACTGTTTTTT.

This chain links TRBV30 with TRBJ2-1; TRBD1 is a possible D gene (5 bases). CDR1 is GTSNPN and CDR2 is SVGIG in the germline V gene (reference sequence). This CDR3 is built from 14 residues. Trimming shortened V by 4 bases and J by 0 bases, and 10 bases separated the two germline ends. The CDR3 spells CAWKGLSSYNEQFF. CDR3 nucleotide sequence: TGTGCCTGGAAGGGGCTTAGCTCCTACAATGAGCAGTTCTTC.

V and J are TRBV6-5 and TRBJ1-4; tentatively, D is TRBD1 (5 bases). Germline CDR1 is MNHEY and CDR2 is SVGAGI. V gave up 5 bases and J gave up 8 bases, with 15 bases separating them. This CDR3 has 14 residues. This CDR3 reads CASSRSINREKLFF. CDR3 DNA: TGTGCCAGCAGTCGCTCCATTAACAGGGAAAAACTGTTTTTT.

This sequence joins TRBV5-1 and TRBJ2-4; possibly TRBD2 for D (6 bases). Trimming removed 1 base from V and 1 base from J, with 12 bases in between. Germline assignment: CDR1 SGHRS and CDR2 YFSETQ. There are 16 residues in the CDR3. The CDR3 loop is CASSLWLAAAKNIQYF. DNA for the CDR3: TGCGCCAGCAGCTTGTGGTTAGCGGCGGCCAAAAACATTCAGTACTTC.

The chain recombines TRBV4-1 with TRBJ2-7, with D tentatively TRBD2 (6 bases). Deletions cut 3 bases from V and 4 bases from J, with 13 bases between. This CDR3 spans 14 amino acids. Germline V gives CDR1 MGHRA, CDR2 YSYEKL. CDR3: CASSHPGTVYEQYF. CDR3 nucleotides: TGCGCCAGCAGCCACCCCGGGACTGTTTACGAGCAGTACTTC.

This clone has ten or more counts. This chain links TRBV7-2 with TRBJ1-6; D gene uncertain. The CDR3 is 15 residues long. Trimming shortened V by 8 bases and J by 5 bases, and 16 bases separated the two germline ends. CDR1 and CDR2 from the germline V gene are SGHTA and FQGNSA. CDR3 loop: CASSGGVANNSPLHF. The CDR3 nucleotides are TGTGCCAGCTCAGGCGGGGTAGCCAATAATTCACCCCTCCACTTT.

This chain links TRBV11-2 with TRBJ1-2; D possibly corresponds to TRBD1 (5 bases). CDR1 is SGHAT and CDR2 is FQNNGV in the germline V gene. V lost 4 bases to trimming and J lost 6 bases, with 18 bases between them. CDR3 length: 15 amino acids. The CDR3 spells CASSSIIGGSDGYTF. CDR3 DNA: TGTGCCAGCAGCTCAATTATTGGGGGGTCCGATGGCTACACCTTC.

The chain joins TRBV19 to TRBJ1-2, with a tentative D call TRBD1 (5 bases). The CDR3 extends over 13 amino acids. Germline V lookup: CDR1 LNHDA, CDR2 SQIVND (reference sequence). Trimming left V 4 bases short and J 7 bases short, with 13 bases between. This chain's CDR3 is CASSRTGTVGYTF. For the CDR3, the DNA is TGTGCCAGTAGTAGGACCGGGACGGTTGGCTACACCTTC.

A remark on this clone: At the DNA level, this CDR3 is encoded by other sequences in the same sample as well. The chain employs TRBV30 and TRBJ2-1; D is ambiguous. The ends were cut back, 0 bases at V and 4 bases at J, with 1 base in the middle. There are 11 residues in the CDR3. Germline CDR1 is GTSNPN and CDR2 is SVGIG (reference sequence). The CDR3 reads CAWSVYNEQFF. The CDR3 DNA is TGTGCCTGGAGTGTTTACAATGAGCAGTTCTTC.

Only a few counts were recorded for this clone. The chain is built from TRBV29-1 and TRBJ2-5; D call uncertain. The CDR3 totals 14 residues. Germline CDR1 SQVTM, CDR2 ANQGSEA. The V end lost 2 bases, the J end lost 6 bases, and 16 bases lay between the germline ends. CDR3 bases: TGCAGCGTTGAACTGGCCGTTAAGCGACAGACCCAGTACTTC. It yields the protein CSVELAVKRQTQYF. The entire variable domain, with the rest obtained from reference TRBV29-1 and TRBJ2-5, is as follows: SAVISQKPSRDICQRGTSLTIQCQVDSQVTMMFWYRQQPGQSLTLIATANQGSEATYESGFVIDKFPISRPNLTFSTLTVSNMSPEDSSIYLCSVELAVKRQTQYFGPGTRLLVL.

This clone was seen a handful of times. V gene TRBV28 combines with J gene TRBJ2-3; tentatively, D is TRBD2 (6 bases). The CDR3 extends over 12 amino acids. Trimming took off 3 bases at V and 9 bases at J, with 10 bases between the two ends. Germline lookup yields CDR1 MDHEN and CDR2 SYDVKM. The CDR3 is CASSFTGGTQYF. The CDR3 DNA sequence: TGTGCCAGCAGTTTCACCGGGGGAACGCAGTATTTT. The full variable domain, rest sourced from reference TRBV28 and TRBJ2-3, is DVKVTQSSRYLVKRTGEKVFLECVQDMDHENMFWYRQDPGLGLRLIYFSYDVKMKEKGDIPEGYSVSREKKERFSLILESASTNQTSMYLCASSFTGGTQYFGPGTRLTVL.

This clone came up once. This chain joins TRBV2 and TRBJ2-3; D remains ambiguous. The CDR3 runs to 11 residues. Germline values: CDR1 SNHLY, CDR2 FYNNEI. V gave up 6 bases and J gave up 6 bases, with 7 bases separating them. The CDR3 protein is CASSREDTQYF. CDR3 DNA sequence: TGTGCCAGCAGCCGCGAGGATACGCAGTATTTT.

The chain recombines TRBV29-1 with TRBJ2-1, with a weak D call TRBD1 (6 bases). The CDR3 has 14 residues. V dropped 7 bases and J dropped 0 bases, with 13 bases sitting between them. Germline loops: CDR1 SQVTM, CDR2 ANQGSEA. This CDR3 is CSGDTMSSYNEQFF. CDR3 DNA sequence: TGCAGCGGGGACACCATGAGCTCCTACAATGAGCAGTTCTTC.